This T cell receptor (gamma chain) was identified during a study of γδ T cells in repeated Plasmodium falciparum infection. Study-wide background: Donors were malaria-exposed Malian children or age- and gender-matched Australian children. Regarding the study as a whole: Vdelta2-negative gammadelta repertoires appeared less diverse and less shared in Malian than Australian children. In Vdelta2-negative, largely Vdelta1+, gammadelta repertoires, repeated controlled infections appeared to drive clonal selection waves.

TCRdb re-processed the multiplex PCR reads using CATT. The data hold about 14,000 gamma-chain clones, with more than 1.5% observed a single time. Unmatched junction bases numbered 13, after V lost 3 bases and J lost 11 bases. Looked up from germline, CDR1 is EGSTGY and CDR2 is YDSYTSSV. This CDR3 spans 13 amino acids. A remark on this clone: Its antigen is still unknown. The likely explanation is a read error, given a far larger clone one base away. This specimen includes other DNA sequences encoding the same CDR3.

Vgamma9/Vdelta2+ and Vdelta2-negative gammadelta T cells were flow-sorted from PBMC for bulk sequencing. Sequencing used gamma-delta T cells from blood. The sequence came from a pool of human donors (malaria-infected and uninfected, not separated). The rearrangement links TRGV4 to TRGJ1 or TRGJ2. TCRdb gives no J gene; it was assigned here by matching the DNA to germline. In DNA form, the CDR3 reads TGTGCCACCTGGGATTATTTGGGGAGGGAGAAACTCTTT. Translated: CATWDYLGREKLF.